The sequence of this TCR beta chain was determined in a study of T-cell reconstitution after alpha-beta-depleted transplantation in children (dated by TCRdb to about 2016). In the study overall: T-cell immune reconstitution after TCRalphabeta/CD19-depleted allogeneic hematopoietic cell transplantation in children was quantitatively tracked in the study by means of TCR repertoire profiling.

There are 13 amino acids in the CDR3, from cysteine to phenylalanine inclusive. The retained sequence is limited to the CDR3, 39 bases, with the frame set at the first base. V loses 7 bases at its end and J loses 6 bases; junction bases beyond the gene matches: 7. The germline V gene sets CDR1 to SQVTM and CDR2 to ANQGSEA. About this clonotype itself: Its antigen is still unknown. No much larger clone is present one base from it, and per-base qualities are unavailable.

The method was PCR. Instrument used: Illumina HiSeq 2500. TCR libraries were prepared with molecular barcoding, using unique molecular identifiers to normalize TCRbeta repertoire quantification. TCRdb trimmed public reads at Q25 via fastp, called clones via MiXCR and kept in-frame beta chains. Every CDR3 protein is listed once, alongside the most common genes and DNA of its rows. The sample table lists hundreds of thousands of distinct CDR3 sequences, approximately 10% of them with a count of one. Less than 5% of the sample is in the top ten clones. This TCR was sampled from a human donor who donated a stem cell graft to a child with acute myeloid leukemia. The material was PBMCs from the stem cell graft donor, obtained from the stem cell graft. The chain links TRBV29-1 with TRBJ2-2, with 8 junctional bases fitting TRBD1. The bases read TGCAGCGCTGTGCGACAGGGGCCCGGGGAGCTGTTTTTT. Translated, this gives CSAVRQGPGELFF.